The table lists the clone carrying this T cell receptor (beta chain) with a few counts. As TCR cDNA was made by 5'RACE template switching, a universal primer site and UMIs were added. TCRdb independently ran MiXCR on the 5' RACE reads; one entry per CDR3 protein. The data contain 65,000 to 90,000 distinct CDR3 sequences, 13% of them singletons. The data derive from a study of T cells after yellow fever vaccination. Looking at the study overall: Those fractions that held only low numbers of cells were prepared using the SMART-Seq v4 Ultra Low Input RNA kit. General study findings and limits: A limited proportion of clonotypes was detected within both the CD4 and CD8 compartments.

V gave up 4 bases and J gave up 3 bases; unmatched junction bases: 2. CDR1 is SGHDN and CDR2 is FVKESK in the germline V gene. The CDR3 extends over 13 amino acids. The origin of this receptor is a man in his late teens or twenties who received the YFV17D yellow fever vaccine. Source: CD8+ T cells not binding an NS4B(214-222) dextramer, sorted from PBMCs, taken about 20 days after the first yellow fever vaccination. The chain recombines TRBV14 with TRBJ2-5; TRBD1 matches 7 bases. The CDR3 loop is CASSPTGEETQYF. The CDR3 bases are TGTGCCAGCAGCCCCACAGGGGAAGAGACCCAGTACTTC.